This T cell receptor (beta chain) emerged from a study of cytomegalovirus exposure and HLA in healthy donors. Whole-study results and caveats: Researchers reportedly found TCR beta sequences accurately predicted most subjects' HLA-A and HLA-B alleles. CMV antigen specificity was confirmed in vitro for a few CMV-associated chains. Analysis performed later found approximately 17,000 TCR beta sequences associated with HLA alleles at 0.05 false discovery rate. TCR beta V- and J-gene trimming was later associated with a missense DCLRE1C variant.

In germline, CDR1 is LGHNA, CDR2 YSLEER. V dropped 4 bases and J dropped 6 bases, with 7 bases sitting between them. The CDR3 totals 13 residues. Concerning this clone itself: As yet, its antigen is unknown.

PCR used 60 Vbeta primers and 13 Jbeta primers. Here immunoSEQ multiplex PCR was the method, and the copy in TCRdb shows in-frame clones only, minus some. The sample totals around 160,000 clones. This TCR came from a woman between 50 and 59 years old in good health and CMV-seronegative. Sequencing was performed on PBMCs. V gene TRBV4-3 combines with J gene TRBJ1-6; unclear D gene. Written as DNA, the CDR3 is TGCGCCAGCAGCCGAGGGATTAATTCACCCCTCCACTTT. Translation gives CASSRGINSPLHF.